The 24 T cell receptor beta chains below all came from one sample that was sequenced in a study of T cells in women clearing cervical HPV infection. TCRdb's table, derived via immunoSEQ multiplex PCR, lists solely in-frame clones and lacks some. The sample table sets out nearly 20,000 clones. The sample was blood buffy coat. The receptors stem from a woman between 18 and 75 years old with a cervical HPV16 infection that either progressed to CIN3+ or cleared (not recorded which).

About this clone itself: The CDR3 end lies 3 residues beyond the end of the read and is filled in from the germline J gene. This sequence joins TRBV19 and TRBJ1-6; TRBD1 is a possible D gene (6 bases). V shed 6 bases and J shed 9 bases, with 15 bases lying between them. The CDR3 runs to 14 residues. Germline CDR1 reads LNHDA; CDR2 reads SQIVND (reference sequence). The CDR3 region is CASSTTGIGSPLHF. CDR3 DNA, as far as it was read: TGTGCCAGTAGCACAACAGGGATAGGTTCACCC.

Remarks on this clone: The CDR3 extends 3 residues past the end of the read, so its final part is completed from the germline J gene. The chain combines TRBV7-9 with TRBJ1-4; TRBD1 is a possible D gene (5 bases). This CDR3 spans 14 amino acids. CDR1 and CDR2 from the germline V gene are SEHNR and FQNEAQ (reference sequence). V was shortened by 11 bases and J by 7 bases, with 20 bases between the two germline ends. CDR3 sequence: CAYTSGGVGEKLFF. CDR3 DNA (partial): TGTGCCTATACCTCGGGGGGGGTTGGTGAAAAA.

About this clone: Sequencing ends 3 residues short of the CDR3 end; the germline J gene provides the rest. This chain uses TRBV5-1 with TRBJ2-4; no clear D. This CDR3 contains 12 residues. From germline, CDR1 is SGHRS and CDR2 YFSETQ. V was clipped by 6 bases and J by 3 bases, with 7 bases between them. The CDR3 bases that were read are TGCGCCAGCAACTCGGGCAAAAACATT. Amino acid sequence: CASNSGKNI. The complete CDR3 sequence is CASNSGKNIQYF.

Comment on this clone: The read ends 3 residues early relative to the CDR3; the germline J gene fills the gap. This chain uses TRBV12-3 or TRBV12-4 with TRBJ2-3; D gene ambiguous. There are 12 residues in the CDR3. V was shortened by 4 bases and J by 1 base, with 3 bases between the two germline ends. The CDR3 sequence is CASSSGTDTQYF. The DNA read from the CDR3 is TGTGCCAGCAGTTCGGGCACAGATACG.

On this clone: The read terminates 3 residues before the CDR3 end, so the remaining end is supplied by the germline J gene. The chain links TRBV20-1 to TRBJ2-5, with D unclear. Germline V gene data show CDR1 as DFQATT and CDR2 as SNEGSKA (reference sequence). The CDR3 has 14 residues. The V end lost 0 bases, the J end lost 5 bases, and 13 bases lay between the germline ends. CDR3 bases read: TGCAGTGCTAGAGATCGAGTTCTTGCGGAGACC. As protein: CSARDRVLAET. The CDR3 in full is CSARDRVLAETQYF.

A remark on this clone: The read halts 3 residues ahead of the CDR3 end, with the missing end drawn from the germline J gene. V usage is TRBV7-8 and J usage is TRBJ2-7, with 11 nucleotides matching TRBD2. The germline CDR1 and CDR2 sequences are SGHVS and FQNEAQ. This CDR3 is 16 amino acids long. V trimming: 3 bases; J trimming: 0 bases; junction bases outside the gene matches: 4. CDR3 DNA (partial): TGTGCCAGCAGCTTGGATAGCGGGGGGGCCTCCTACGAG. Translated, it gives CASSLDSGGASYE. The full CDR3 reads CASSLDSGGASYEQYF.

A note on this clone: The read gets to within 3 residues of the CDR3 end, and the germline J gene fills in the rest. J is TRBJ1-4 and V is TRBV2; 9 nucleotides match TRBD1. The CDR3 has 14 amino acids. The V gene end was trimmed by 6 bases and the J gene end by 5 bases; junction bases not matched to a gene: 4. CDR1 and CDR2 from the germline V gene are SNHLY and FYNNEI. CDR3 bases read: TGTGCCAGCAGCGACAGGGGGATAAATGAAAAA. As protein: CASSDRGINEK. The complete CDR3 protein is CASSDRGINEKLFF. Supplemented by reference TRBV2 and TRBJ1-4, the full variable domain reads EPEVTQTPSHQVTQMGQEVILRCVPISNHLYFYWYRQILGQKVEFLVSFYNNEISEKSEIFDDQFSVERPDGSNFTLKIRSTKLEDSAMYFCASSDRGINEKLFFGSGTQLSVL.

Worth noting for this clone: The read terminates 3 residues before the CDR3 end, so the remaining end is supplied by the germline J gene. The chain carries TRBV2 and TRBJ2-7; TRBD2 agrees at 7 bases. The CDR3 sequence is 11 residues long. From germline, CDR1 is SNHLY and CDR2 FYNNEI. V lost 7 bases and J lost 3; bases outside the gene matches: 0. CDR3 protein: CASTGGYEQYF. The sequenced CDR3 bases are TGTGCCAGCACGGGGGGCTACGAG.

On this clone itself: The DNA ends 3 residues before the CDR3 does, and the rest of the CDR3 is filled in from the germline J gene. The chain carries TRBV5-1 and TRBJ1-4; D remains ambiguous. Looked up from germline, CDR1 is SGHRS and CDR2 is YFSETQ. Trimming removed 0 bases at V and 8 bases at J, with 14 bases between. The CDR3 runs 15 residues. The DNA read from the CDR3 is TGCGCCAGCAGCTTGGAGGTCCCAATCGGGGAAAAA. This encodes CASSLEVPIGEK. The complete CDR3 sequence is CASSLEVPIGEKLFF.

In the case of this clone: The sequence runs out 3 residues before the end of the CDR3; the remainder is reconstructed from the germline J gene. The chain has TRBV18 and TRBJ1-5, with TRBD1 matching 8 bases. Per the germline V gene, CDR1 is KGHSH and CDR2 is LQKENI. V gave up 6 bases and J gave up 4 bases; unmatched junction bases: 11. The CDR3 contains 16 residues. CDR3 loop: CASSLTSGGPNQPQHF. The covered CDR3 bases are TGTGCCAGCTCCCTCACTTCAGGGGGCCCGAATCAGCCC.

As regards this clone: The read terminates 3 residues before the CDR3 end, so the remaining end is supplied by the germline J gene. The rearrangement joins TRBV29-1 to TRBJ1-1, with D hard to call. Germline lookup yields CDR1 SQVTM and CDR2 ANQGSEA. The CDR3 is 12 residues long. The germline V and J ends were trimmed by 7 bases and 4 bases, with 13 bases remaining between them. The sequenced part of the CDR3 DNA is TGCAGCGCGATTGGTGGGCTCACTGAA. Protein product: CSAIGGLTE. The whole CDR3 protein is CSAIGGLTEAFF.

Points on this clone: The sequenced fragment ends 3 residues before the CDR3 boundary, so the rest is inferred from the germline J gene. V gene TRBV30 combines with J gene TRBJ1-6; 7 positions agree with TRBD1. The germline CDR1 and CDR2 sequences are GTSNPN and SVGIG (reference sequence). This CDR3 region has 17 residues. With V trimmed by 2 bases and J by 0 bases, 7 bases remained unmatched. CDR3 residues: CAWSIPRQGSYNSPLHF. CDR3 DNA (partial): TGTGCCTGGAGTATCCCGAGACAGGGCTCCTATAATTCACCC.

Regarding this clone: The read terminates 3 residues ahead of where the CDR3 ends, so the germline J gene completes it. The J gene is TRBJ1-4, the V gene TRBV5-1; D uncertain. V was pared by 0 bases and J by 6 bases, with 12 bases between. This CDR3 is 15 amino acids long. Germline V gene data show CDR1 as SGHRS and CDR2 as YFSETQ. CDR3: CASSLVGAKDEKLFF. The covered CDR3 bases are TGCGCCAGCAGCTTGGTGGGCGCCAAAGATGAAAAA. The full variable domain, with the rest looked up from reference TRBV5-1 and TRBJ1-4, is KAGVTQTPRYLIKTRGQQVTLSCSPISGHRSVSWYQQTPGQGLQFLFEYFSETQRNKGNFPGRFSGRQFSNSRSEMNVSTLELGDSALYLCASSLVGAKDEKLFFGSGTQLSVL.

In regard to this clone: The CDR3 is cut off 3 residues early in the read; its end comes from the germline J gene. This chain uses TRBV19 with TRBJ2-2; D ambiguous. Trimming shortened V by 7 bases and J by 2 bases, and 14 bases separated the two germline ends. There are 15 residues in the CDR3. Germline CDR1 LNHDA, CDR2 SQIVND (reference sequence). CDR3 region: CASTNLRVNTGELFF. CDR3 DNA, as far as it was read: TGTGCCAGTACTAACTTGAGAGTCAACACCGGGGAG.

As concerns this clone: The sequenced fragment ends 3 residues before the CDR3 boundary, so the rest is inferred from the germline J gene. The V gene is TRBV5-1, the J gene TRBJ2-3; unclear D gene. The CDR3 is made up of 12 amino acids. In germline, CDR1 is SGHRS, CDR2 YFSETQ. V shed 2 bases and J shed 3 bases, with 4 bases lying between them. Partial CDR3 DNA: TGCGCCAGCAGCTTCGGTACAGATACG. Translated, it gives CASSFGTDT. The CDR3 in its entirety is CASSFGTDTQYF.

To note about this clone: The sequence runs out 3 residues before the end of the CDR3; the remainder is reconstructed from the germline J gene. This chain links TRBV5-4 with TRBJ2-5; 7 nucleotides line up with TRBD1. The V gene's germline CDR1 is SGHNT and CDR2 YYREEE (reference sequence). V gave up 0 bases and J gave up 2 bases; unmatched junction bases: 4. The CDR3 consists of 15 residues. The part of the CDR3 DNA that was read is TGTGCCAGCAGCTTGGAACAGGGGTGGCAAGAGACC. Encoded protein: CASSLEQGWQET. The CDR3 reads in full as CASSLEQGWQETQYF.

With regard to this clone: The read terminates 3 residues before the CDR3 end, so the remaining end is supplied by the germline J gene. The rearrangement links TRBV30 to TRBJ2-1; no reliable D call. The V and J ends lost 5 bases and 4 bases respectively, with 9 bases between them. The CDR3 totals 12 residues. Per the germline V gene, CDR1 is GTSNPN and CDR2 is SVGIG (reference sequence). CDR3 bases read: TGTGCCTGGCACGCCGGGTACAATGAG. It translates to CAWHAGYNE. The entire CDR3 protein is CAWHAGYNEQFF.

A remark on this clone: The observed sequence ends 3 residues before the CDR3 terminus, with the missing tail filled in from the germline J gene. V and J are TRBV19 and TRBJ2-3; 8 nucleotides align to TRBD2. Germline V lookup: CDR1 LNHDA, CDR2 SQIVND (reference sequence). The CDR3 loop spans 14 amino acids. With V trimmed by 5 bases and J by 2 bases, 3 bases remained unmatched. CDR3: CASSERGLTDTQYF. The CDR3 bases that were read are TGTGCCAGTAGTGAGCGGGGGCTCACAGATACG.

On this clone: The sequence runs out 3 residues before the end of the CDR3; the remainder is reconstructed from the germline J gene. This chain uses TRBV20-1 with TRBJ2-7; TRBD2 matches 9 bases. The CDR3 consists of 14 residues. After removal of 1 base from V and 3 bases from J, the junction contained 4 bases not matched to a gene. Germline assignment: CDR1 DFQATT and CDR2 SNEGSKA (reference sequence). Partial CDR3 DNA: TGCAGTGCTAGAGCCGCGGGGGGGGACTACGAG. Translating gives CSARAAGGDYE. Given in full, the CDR3 is CSARAAGGDYEQYF.

In the case of this clone: The read gets to within 3 residues of the CDR3 end, and the germline J gene fills in the rest. The chain employs TRBV20-1 and TRBJ2-7; 11 bases agree with TRBD1. The germline gives CDR1 DFQATT, CDR2 SNEGSKA (reference sequence). Germline trimming cut 5 bases from V and 2 bases from J; bases unmatched to any gene: 5. The CDR3 length is 14 residues. The covered CDR3 bases are TGCAGTGCTGAATCGGGACAGGGGGCCTACGAG. It is translated as CSAESGQGAYE. The full CDR3 reads CSAESGQGAYEQYF.

The sequenced CDR3 bases are TGCGCCAGCAGCTTGGGAGAGGGTTATAGTGAGGATGAG. Translation gives CASSLGEGYSEDE. The CDR3 in its entirety is CASSLGEGYSEDEQFF. The genes are TRBV5-1 and TRBJ2-1; possible D gene TRBD2, 5 bases. The CDR3 is cut off 3 residues early in the read; its end comes from the germline J gene. This CDR3 is built from 16 residues. V was shortened by 0 bases and J by 8 bases, with 18 bases between the two germline ends. Germline V gives CDR1 SGHRS, CDR2 YFSETQ.

Worth noting for this clone: The CDR3 end is not reached by the read, which stops 3 residues before it; the germline J gene fills it in. The chain employs TRBV2 and TRBJ2-1; possible D gene TRBD2, 6 bases. Germline lookup yields CDR1 SNHLY and CDR2 FYNNEI. CDR3 size: 15 residues. Trimming shortened V by 6 bases and J by 4 bases, and 16 bases separated the two germline ends. The sequenced part of the CDR3 DNA is TGTGCCAGCAGCGCGGAGCGGGCCCCATACAATGAG. This encodes CASSAERAPYNE. The whole CDR3 protein reads CASSAERAPYNEQFF.

Concerning this clone itself: Coverage ceases 3 residues before the CDR3 finishes, and the germline J gene fills in the end. The chain couples TRBV20-1 to TRBJ2-7, with 8 bases lining up with TRBD2. The CDR3 covers 15 residues. CDR1 and CDR2 (germline): DFQATT, SNEGSKA (reference sequence). V dropped 3 bases and J dropped 4; count of bases not matched to a gene: 11. CDR3 region: CSASLAAGGNYEQYF. CDR3 bases read: TGCAGTGCTAGTCTTGCGGCGGGGGGTAATTACGAG.

This clone is medium-sized by frequency. This CDR3 is CAWSSDRGGAGANVLTF. The part of the CDR3 DNA that was read is TGTGCCTGGAGTTCCGACAGGGGCGGTGCTGGGGCCAACGTC. The gene calls are TRBV30 and TRBJ2-6, with 8 bases matching TRBD1. Read data end 3 residues before the CDR3 end; the end is taken from the germline J gene. The trim removed 2 bases at V and 2 bases at J, leaving 8 bases unmatched. The CDR3 is made up of 17 amino acids. Per the germline V gene, CDR1 is GTSNPN and CDR2 is SVGIG (reference sequence). Combining the CDR3 with reference TRBV30 and TRBJ2-6 gives the whole variable domain SQTIHQWPATLVQPVGSPLSLECTVEGTSNPNLYWYRQAAGRGLQLLFYSVGIGQISSEVPQNLSASRPQDRQFILSSKKLLLSDSGFYLCAWSSDRGGAGANVLTFGAGSRLTVL.